These 32 T cell receptor beta chains originate from one sample sequenced in a study of memory CD4+ T cells and cytomegalovirus serostatus. Single viable CD3+CD4+CD8-CD45RO+ cells were sorted as the memory CD4+ T cells. The repertoire was sequenced with immunoSEQ multiplex PCR; TCRdb's copy has only in-frame clones and lacks some. The data hold tens of thousands of clones, with approximately 77% observed a single time. Sequenced sample: memory CD4+ T cells from blood. These receptors were taken from an adult in good health and CMV-seronegative. Some clones in this sample may be carry-over from other donors' samples.

On this clone: The germline gene is not matched at one end of the junction; a read error may be the cause. The chain couples TRBV10-2 to TRBJ1-6, with D tentatively TRBD1 (5 bases). The CDR3 consists of 15 residues. From germline, CDR1 is WSHSY and CDR2 SAAADI. The DNA of the CDR3 is TGTGCCATCAAATTCGGAGACGGGGCGAGTTCACCCCTCCACTTT. Protein: CAIKFGDGASSPLHF.

The V call is TRBV18, the J call TRBJ2-3; D possibly corresponds to TRBD1 (5 bases). V dropped 3 bases and J dropped 3 bases, with 7 bases sitting between them. Germline CDR1 reads KGHSH; CDR2 reads LQKENI. The length of the CDR3 is 13 residues. The CDR3 here is CASSPQGTDTQYF. For the CDR3, the DNA is TGTGCCAGCTCACCGCAGGGAACAGATACGCAGTATTTT.

This sequence joins TRBV5-4 and TRBJ2-7; 10 bases fit TRBD1. The CDR3 spans 14 residues. Trimming cost V 4 bases and J 3 bases; bases outside gene matches: 4. The germline CDR1 and CDR2 sequences are SGHNT and YYREEE (reference sequence). CDR3 sequence: CASSAGQGDYEQYF. CDR3 coding DNA: TGTGCCAGCAGCGCTGGACAGGGGGACTACGAGCAGTACTTC.

This clone was detected a few times. Written as DNA, the CDR3 is TGTGCCTGGAGTTCAGGACTAGCGGGAGTTGATGAGCAGTTCTTC. Translating it yields CAWSSGLAGVDEQFF. The chain couples TRBV30 to TRBJ2-1, with 13 nucleotides matching TRBD2. The V segment lost 2 bases and the J segment 8 bases; nucleotides outside the gene matches: 6. Looked up from germline, CDR1 is GTSNPN and CDR2 is SVGIG (reference sequence). CDR3 length: 15 residues. Combining the CDR3 with reference TRBV30 and TRBJ2-1 gives the whole variable domain SQTIHQWPATLVQPVGSPLSLECTVEGTSNPNLYWYRQAAGRGLQLLFYSVGIGQISSEVPQNLSASRPQDRQFILSSKKLLLSDSGFYLCAWSSGLAGVDEQFFGPGTRLTVL.

The J gene is TRBJ2-1, the V gene TRBV10-2; tentative D call: TRBD2 (6 bases). The CDR3 loop spans 14 amino acids. The V end was cut by 6 bases, the J end by 7 bases, with 16 bases between. Germline loops: CDR1 WSHSY, CDR2 SAAADI. The chain's CDR3 is CASSGRRVGNEQFF. CDR3 bases: TGCGCCAGCAGCGGGAGACGGGTAGGGAATGAGCAGTTCTTC.

This clone was counted between two and nine times. The chain combines TRBV29-1 with TRBJ2-2; D ambiguous. Germline V gives CDR1 SQVTM, CDR2 ANQGSEA. The CDR3 covers 14 residues. V was shortened by 6 bases and J by 5 bases, with 16 bases between the two germline ends. In DNA, the CDR3 is TGCAGCGTCGATAAGGGCGCGGTGACCGGGGAGCTGTTTTTT. Its protein product is CSVDKGAVTGELFF.

The rearrangement links TRBV19 to TRBJ2-7; tentative D call: TRBD1 (6 bases). Germline V gene lookup returns CDR1 LNHDA and CDR2 SQIVND (reference sequence). This CDR3 region has 15 residues. Trimming took off 5 bases at V and 5 bases at J, with 19 bases between the two ends. CDR3 loop: CASSHPSQGKDEQYF. The CDR3 DNA reads as TGTGCCAGTAGTCATCCCTCACAGGGAAAGGACGAGCAGTACTTC. Combining the CDR3 with reference TRBV19 and TRBJ2-7 gives the whole variable domain DGGITQSPKYLFRKEGQNVTLSCEQNLNHDAMYWYRQDPGQGLRLIYYSQIVNDFQKGDIAEGYSVSREKKESFPLTVTSAQKNPTAFYLCASSHPSQGKDEQYFGPGTRLTVT.

This clone showed up just once. The chain recombines TRBV6-1 with TRBJ1-2; D is undetermined. The CDR3 totals 13 residues. With 4 bases removed from V and 0 bases from J, the gap between germline ends came to 6 bases. Germline-derived CDR1 and CDR2 are MNHNS and SASEGT. The CDR3 region is CASSVGANYGYTF. Written as DNA, the CDR3 is TGTGCCAGCAGTGTGGGAGCTAACTATGGCTACACCTTC.

The CDR3 DNA reads as TGTGCCAGCAGCTTGCGGCAGGGCAGTTACGAGCAGTACTTC. Protein: CASSLRQGSYEQYF. The chain employs TRBV5-6 and TRBJ2-7, with D perhaps TRBD1 (5 bases). Germline CDR1 is SGHDT and CDR2 is YYEEEE. This CDR3 comprises 14 residues. Between the trimmed V and J ends, which lost 1 base and 4 bases, there was a span of 12 bases.

The CDR3 bases are TGCAGCGTTGACGGCTATGGGGGAGGAGAGCAGTTCTTC. Translation: CSVDGYGGGEQFF. The chain recombines TRBV29-1 with TRBJ2-1, with D perhaps matching TRBD2 (6 bases). Trimming removed 3 bases at V and 10 bases at J, with 16 bases between. This CDR3 has 13 amino acids. Germline values: CDR1 SQVTM, CDR2 ANQGSEA.

The V gene is TRBV5-1, the J gene TRBJ2-5; 12 bases agree with TRBD2. The CDR3 extends over 15 amino acids. Looked up from germline, CDR1 is SGHRS and CDR2 is YFSETQ. J was trimmed by 1 base and V by 7 bases; bases with no gene match: 5. This chain's CDR3 is CASVLAGGTQETQYF. Here the CDR3 DNA reads TGCGCCAGCGTTCTAGCGGGAGGGACCCAAGAGACCCAGTACTTC.

This rearrangement joins TRBV6-5 to TRBJ2-7; no clear D. Per the germline V gene, CDR1 is MNHEY and CDR2 is SVGAGI. V was clipped by 4 bases and J by 6 bases, with 19 bases between them. The CDR3 spans 15 residues. CDR3 residues: CASSSLSPRKGEQYF. In DNA, the CDR3 is TGTGCCAGCAGTTCCCTCTCCCCTCGAAAGGGCGAGCAGTACTTC.

The chain carries TRBV11-3 and TRBJ2-2; no clear D. Trimming shortened V by 3 bases and J by 0 bases, and 8 bases separated the two germline ends. The CDR3 is 15 residues long. Germline V CDR1 and CDR2: SGHNT, YENEEA. The CDR3 reads CASSFPNANTGELFF. Written as DNA, the CDR3 is TGTGCCAGCAGCTTCCCGAACGCGAACACCGGGGAGCTGTTTTTT.

The rearrangement links TRBV28 to TRBJ2-4; D possibly corresponds to TRBD2 (5 bases). V shed 5 bases and J shed 2 bases, with 13 bases lying between them. Per germline, CDR1 MDHEN and CDR2 SYDVKM. The CDR3 spans 15 residues. CDR3 protein: CASSTPEDPKNIQYF. The CDR3 DNA follows: TGTGCCAGCAGTACCCCGGAGGACCCCAAAAACATTCAGTACTTC.

V and J are TRBV14 and TRBJ2-7; D perhaps matches TRBD2 (5 bases). CDR1 and CDR2 (germline): SGHDN, FVKESK. The CDR3 extends over 15 amino acids. V lost 0 bases and J 6 bases, leaving 15 bases between the germline ends. Here the CDR3 reads CASSQDLTGRLEQYF. CDR3 nucleotides: TGTGCCAGCAGCCAAGATCTCACGGGAAGGCTCGAGCAGTACTTC.

The V and J genes are TRBV7-2 and TRBJ2-7; TRBD2 agrees at 13 bases. This CDR3 has 15 amino acids. The germline V gene encodes CDR1 SGHTA and CDR2 FQGNSA. Trimming removed 6 bases from V and 6 bases from J; junction bases left unmatched: 8. This CDR3 is CASRRTGTSGAEQYF. The CDR3 coding sequence is TGTGCCAGCAGGCGTACCGGGACTAGCGGGGCCGAGCAGTACTTC.

The chain employs TRBV28 and TRBJ2-3; no reliable D call. CDR1 is MDHEN and CDR2 is SYDVKM in the germline V gene. The CDR3 consists of 13 residues. V lost 7 bases to trimming and J lost 1 base, with 9 bases between them. CDR3 bases: TGTGCCAGCACCTCTCTACGCACAGATACGCAGTATTTT. Translating it yields CASTSLRTDTQYF.

By share, this clone ranks as medium-sized. This chain connects TRBV29-1 to TRBJ1-4, with D hard to call. This CDR3 has 13 amino acids. Germline lookup yields CDR1 SQVTM and CDR2 ANQGSEA. Between the trimmed V and J ends, which lost 2 bases and 6 bases, there was a span of 10 bases. CDR3 DNA sequence: TGCAGCGTTGAATTCAACACAGATGAAAAACTGTTTTTT. Translated, it gives CSVEFNTDEKLFF. Full variable domain (remainder filled in from reference TRBV29-1 and TRBJ1-4): SAVISQKPSRDICQRGTSLTIQCQVDSQVTMMFWYRQQPGQSLTLIATANQGSEATYESGFVIDKFPISRPNLTFSTLTVSNMSPEDSSIYLCSVEFNTDEKLFFGSGTQLSVL.

The genes are TRBV7-2 and TRBJ2-3; 7 nucleotides match TRBD2. The germline CDR1 and CDR2 sequences are SGHTA and FQGNSA. The trim removed 5 bases at V and 0 bases at J, leaving 8 bases unmatched. The CDR3 covers 16 residues. The CDR3 region is CASSGGLELSTDTQYF. The CDR3 DNA sequence: TGTGCCAGCAGCGGTGGACTAGAACTTAGCACAGATACGCAGTATTTT.

This chain connects TRBV5-4 to TRBJ2-3; TRBD1 matches at 8 bases. From germline, CDR1 is SGHNT and CDR2 YYREEE (reference sequence). The CDR3 is 17 residues long. After removal of 4 bases from V and 3 bases from J, the junction contained 13 bases not matched to a gene. The CDR3 coding sequence is TGTGCCAGCAGCCCAGGGGGCGCGGGGTATAAGACAGATACGCAGTATTTT. Translated, it gives CASSPGGAGYKTDTQYF. The full variable domain, completed using reference TRBV5-4 and TRBJ2-3, is ETGVTQSPTHLIKTRGQQVTLRCSSQSGHNTVSWYQQALGQGPQFIFQYYREEENGRGNFPPRFSGLQFPNYSSELNVNALELDDSALYLCASSPGGAGYKTDTQYFGPGTRLTVL.

The chain carries TRBV7-2 and TRBJ1-3, with no clear D. CDR1 SGHTA and CDR2 FQGNSA come from the germline V gene. This CDR3 spans 17 amino acids. Trimming pared 3 bases from V and 3 bases from J, leaving 18 bases between. CDR3 region: CASSFEGSQDLGNTIYF. CDR3 nucleotide sequence: TGTGCCAGCAGCTTTGAAGGGTCCCAGGACCTTGGAAACACCATATATTTT.

This sequence joins TRBV2 and TRBJ1-2, with D perhaps matching TRBD1 (5 bases). The CDR3 is 13 residues long. CDR1 SNHLY and CDR2 FYNNEI come from the germline V gene. The V and J ends lost 9 bases and 4 bases respectively, with 15 bases between them. The DNA for the CDR3 is TGTGCCAGTAGAACCGACAGTCGCTATGGCTACACCTTC. Residues: CASRTDSRYGYTF.

V is TRBV2 and J is TRBJ2-1, with 8 bases matching TRBD2. CDR3 length: 15 amino acids. J gave up 6 bases and V 5 bases, and 9 bases lay outside the gene matches. The V gene's germline CDR1 is SNHLY and CDR2 FYNNEI. The CDR3 loop is CASSLGGRPINEQFF. As DNA, the CDR3 is TGTGCCAGCAGTCTCGGCGGGAGGCCCATCAATGAGCAGTTCTTC.

This chain links TRBV19 with TRBJ1-2; D is uncertain. CDR3 length equals 15 residues. Germline CDR1 and CDR2: LNHDA and SQIVND (reference sequence). V lost 4 bases and J 2 bases, leaving 14 bases between the germline ends. The CDR3 spells CASSNPALSNYGYTF. The CDR3, as DNA: TGTGCCAGTAGTAATCCGGCCCTATCGAACTATGGCTACACCTTC.

The genes are TRBV6-6 and TRBJ2-6; D unclear. The CDR3 sequence is 15 residues long. Trimming took off 6 bases at V and 0 bases at J, with 9 bases between the two ends. Germline CDR1 and CDR2: MNHNY and SVGAGI (reference sequence). CDR3 DNA sequence: TGTGCCAGCAGGCAGTGGAGCTCTGGGGCCAACGTCCTGACTTTC. Translation gives CASRQWSSGANVLTF.

In regard to this clone: One end of the junction varies from germline; a read error may be responsible. The genes are TRBV18 and TRBJ2-4; TRBD2 matches at 9 bases. The CDR3 has 16 amino acids. Germline assignment: CDR1 KGHSH and CDR2 LQKENI. DNA of the CDR3: TGTGCCAGCTCACCACCTGGCGGGAGGGCCGGTAACACTCAGTACTTC. Its translation is CASSPPGGRAGNTQYF.

The chain links TRBV9 to TRBJ1-6; TRBD1 matches at 11 bases. CDR3 length equals 16 residues. The J segment lost 8 bases and the V segment lost 3 bases, leaving 7 bases of the junction unmatched. Looked up from germline, CDR1 is SGDLS and CDR2 is YYNGEE. The CDR3 spells CASSAGTGGGYSPLHF. The CDR3 DNA reads as TGTGCCAGCAGCGCCGGGACAGGGGGGGGGTATTCACCCCTCCACTTT.

The chain joins TRBV5-6 to TRBJ2-7; TRBD2 matches 13 bases. The CDR3 is made up of 15 amino acids. The junction had 8 bases not matched to a gene; V was cut back by 2 bases and J by 9 bases. Germline V CDR1 and CDR2: SGHDT, YYEEEE. CDR3 sequence reads: CASSLTSGRANGQYF. For the CDR3, the DNA is TGTGCCAGCAGCTTAACTAGCGGGAGGGCCAATGGGCAGTACTTC.

This chain connects TRBV7-2 to TRBJ1-1; maybe TRBD1 (6 bases). V dropped 6 bases and J dropped 5 bases, with 13 bases sitting between them. The CDR3 is 13 amino acids. CDR1 SGHTA and CDR2 FQGNSA come from the germline V gene. The CDR3 DNA follows: TGTGCCAGCAGGATAACAGGGATGACTGAAGCTTTCTTT. Protein product: CASRITGMTEAFF. Based on the CDR3 plus reference TRBV7-2 and TRBJ1-1, the full variable domain is GAGVSQSPSNKVTEKGKDVELRCDPISGHTALYWYRQSLGQGLEFLIYFQGNSAPDKSGLPSDRFSAERTGGSVSTLTIQRTQQEDSAVYLCASRITGMTEAFFGQGTRLTVV.

The table lists this clone with a count of one. The rearrangement links TRBV19 to TRBJ2-1; D gene ambiguous. CDR3 length: 13 residues. Germline assignment: CDR1 LNHDA and CDR2 SQIVND (reference sequence). Trimming took off 3 bases at V and 3 bases at J, with 6 bases between the two ends. As DNA, the CDR3 is TGTGCCAGTAGTATTACAAGCTACAATGAGCAGTTCTTC. The encoded protein is CASSITSYNEQFF.

A single count supports this clone. The chain combines TRBV28 with TRBJ2-5; a possible D gene is TRBD2 (6 bases). The ends were cut back, 7 bases at V and 3 bases at J, with 18 bases in the middle. CDR1 and CDR2 (germline): MDHEN, SYDVKM. This CDR3 spans 15 amino acids. The CDR3 protein is CASNRPGTSEETQYF. For the CDR3, the DNA is TGTGCCAGCAATCGCCCCGGGACTTCAGAAGAGACCCAGTACTTC.

This chain connects TRBV7-6 to TRBJ1-3, with D possibly matching TRBD1 (5 bases). Germline CDR1 is SGHVS and CDR2 is FNYEAQ. The CDR3 loop spans 17 amino acids. V lost 4 bases and J 0 bases, leaving 16 bases between the germline ends. DNA for the CDR3: TGTGCCAGCAGCTCAGGGAGTGGACCCAGCTCTGGAAACACCATATATTTT. Translating gives CASSSGSGPSSGNTIYF.